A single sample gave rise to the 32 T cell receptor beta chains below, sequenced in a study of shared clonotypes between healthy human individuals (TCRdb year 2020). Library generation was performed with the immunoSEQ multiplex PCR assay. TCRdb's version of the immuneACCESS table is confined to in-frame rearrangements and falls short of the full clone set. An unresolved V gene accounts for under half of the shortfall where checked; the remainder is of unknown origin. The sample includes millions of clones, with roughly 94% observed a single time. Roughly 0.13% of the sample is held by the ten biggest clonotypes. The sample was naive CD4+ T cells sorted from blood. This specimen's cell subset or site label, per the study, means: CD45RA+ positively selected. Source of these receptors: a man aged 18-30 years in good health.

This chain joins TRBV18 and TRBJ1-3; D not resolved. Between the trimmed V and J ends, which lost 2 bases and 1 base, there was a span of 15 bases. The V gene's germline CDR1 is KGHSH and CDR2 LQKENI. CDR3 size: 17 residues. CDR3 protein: CASSPLPEKSSGNTIYF. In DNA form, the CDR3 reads TGTGCCAGCTCACCATTGCCAGAAAAGTCTTCTGGAAACACCATATATTTT.

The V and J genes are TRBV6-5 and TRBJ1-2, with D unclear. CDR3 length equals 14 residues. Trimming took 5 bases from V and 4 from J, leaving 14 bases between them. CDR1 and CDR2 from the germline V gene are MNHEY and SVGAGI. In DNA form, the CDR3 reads TGTGCCAGCAGTAATTCGGCGTCCGTCTATGGCTACACCTTC. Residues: CASSNSASVYGYTF.

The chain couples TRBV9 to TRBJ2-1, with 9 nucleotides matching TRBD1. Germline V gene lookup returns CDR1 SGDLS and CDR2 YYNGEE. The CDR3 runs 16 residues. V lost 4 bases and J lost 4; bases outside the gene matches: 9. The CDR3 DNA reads TGTGCCAGCAGCCCGACACAGGGGGCTGGGTACAATGAGCAGTTCTTC. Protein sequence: CASSPTQGAGYNEQFF.

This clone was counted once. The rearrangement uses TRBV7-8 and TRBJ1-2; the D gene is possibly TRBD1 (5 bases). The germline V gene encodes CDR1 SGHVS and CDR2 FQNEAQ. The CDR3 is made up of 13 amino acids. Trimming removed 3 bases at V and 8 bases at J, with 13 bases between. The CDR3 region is CASSFQPGKGYTF. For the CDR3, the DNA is TGTGCCAGCAGCTTCCAGCCAGGGAAAGGCTACACCTTC.

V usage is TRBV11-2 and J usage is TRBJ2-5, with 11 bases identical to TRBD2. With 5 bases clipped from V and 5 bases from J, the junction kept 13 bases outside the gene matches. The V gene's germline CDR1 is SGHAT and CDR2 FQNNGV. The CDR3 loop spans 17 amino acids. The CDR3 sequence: CASSPLAGGAQWETQYF. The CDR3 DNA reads TGTGCCAGCAGCCCCTTAGCGGGAGGGGCGCAGTGGGAGACCCAGTACTTC. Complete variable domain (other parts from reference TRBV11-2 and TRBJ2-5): EAGVAQSPRYKIIEKRQSVAFWCNPISGHATLYWYQQILGQGPKLLIQFQNNGVVDDSQLPKDRFSAERLKGVDSTLKIQPAKLEDSAVYLCASSPLAGGAQWETQYFGPGTRLLVL.

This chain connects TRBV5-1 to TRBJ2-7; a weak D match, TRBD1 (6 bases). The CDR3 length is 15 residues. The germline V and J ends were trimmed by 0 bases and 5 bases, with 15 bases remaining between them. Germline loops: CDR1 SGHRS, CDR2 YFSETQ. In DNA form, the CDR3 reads TGCGCCAGCAGCTTGGGGCGGCCAGGGGCCCACGAGCAGTACTTC. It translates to CASSLGRPGAHEQYF.

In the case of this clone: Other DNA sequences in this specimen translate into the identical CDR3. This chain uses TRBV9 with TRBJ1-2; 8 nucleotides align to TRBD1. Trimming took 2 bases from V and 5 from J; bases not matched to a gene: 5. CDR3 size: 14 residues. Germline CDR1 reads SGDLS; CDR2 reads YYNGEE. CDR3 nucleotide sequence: TGTGCCAGCAGCGTCGACAGGGGACTATATGGCTACACCTTC. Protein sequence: CASSVDRGLYGYTF.

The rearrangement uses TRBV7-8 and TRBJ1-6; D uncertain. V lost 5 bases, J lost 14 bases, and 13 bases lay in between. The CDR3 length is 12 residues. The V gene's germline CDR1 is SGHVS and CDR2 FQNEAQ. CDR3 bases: TGTGCCAGCAGCCCCGGGCCTCCGGCCCTCCACTTT. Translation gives CASSPGPPALHF. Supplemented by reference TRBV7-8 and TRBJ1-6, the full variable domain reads GAGVSQSPRYKVAKRGQDVALRCDPISGHVSLFWYQQALGQGPEFLTYFQNEAQLDKSGLPSDRFFAERPEGSVSTLKIQRTQQEDSAVYLCASSPGPPALHFGNGTRLTVT.

The CDR3, as DNA: TGTGCCAGCAGTTTGGGGGTGGCGGGTGCAGAGACCCAGTACTTC. The encoded protein is CASSLGVAGAETQYF. The chain joins TRBV28 to TRBJ2-5; D could derive from TRBD1 or TRBD2 (5 bases each). This CDR3 is built from 15 residues. Trimming removed 3 bases at V and 4 bases at J, with 15 bases between. From germline, CDR1 is MDHEN and CDR2 SYDVKM.

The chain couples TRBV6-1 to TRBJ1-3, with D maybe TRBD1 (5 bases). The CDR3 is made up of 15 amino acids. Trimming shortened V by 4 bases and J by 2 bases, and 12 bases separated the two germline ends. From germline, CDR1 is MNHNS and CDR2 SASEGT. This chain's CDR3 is CASSARMGAGNTIYF. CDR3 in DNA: TGTGCCAGCAGTGCCAGAATGGGGGCTGGAAACACCATATATTTT.

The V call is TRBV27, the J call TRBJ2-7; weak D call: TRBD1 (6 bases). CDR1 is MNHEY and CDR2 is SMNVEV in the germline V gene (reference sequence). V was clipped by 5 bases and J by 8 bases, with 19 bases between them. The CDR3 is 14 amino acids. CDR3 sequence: CASSDRDTRRQQYF. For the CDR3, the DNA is TGTGCCAGCAGTGACCGGGACACTCGGCGGCAGCAGTACTTC.

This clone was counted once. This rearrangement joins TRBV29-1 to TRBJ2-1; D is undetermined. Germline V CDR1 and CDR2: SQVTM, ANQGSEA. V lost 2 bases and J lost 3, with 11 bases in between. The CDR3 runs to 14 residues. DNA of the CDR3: TGCAGCGTTGAATCAGGCCCCAACTACAATGAGCAGTTCTTC. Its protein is CSVESGPNYNEQFF.

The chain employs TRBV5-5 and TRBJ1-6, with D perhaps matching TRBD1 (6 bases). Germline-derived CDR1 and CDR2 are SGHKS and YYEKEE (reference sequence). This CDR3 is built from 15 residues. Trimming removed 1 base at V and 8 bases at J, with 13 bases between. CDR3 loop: CASSLNRQAHSPLHF. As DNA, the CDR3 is TGTGCCAGCAGCTTGAACAGACAGGCGCATTCACCCCTCCACTTT.

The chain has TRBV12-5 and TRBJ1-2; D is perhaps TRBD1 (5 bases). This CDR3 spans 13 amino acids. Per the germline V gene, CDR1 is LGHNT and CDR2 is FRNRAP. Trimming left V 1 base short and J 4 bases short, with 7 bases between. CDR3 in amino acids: CASGLGGSYGYTF. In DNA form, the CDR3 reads TGTGCTAGTGGTTTGGGGGGGAGCTATGGCTACACCTTC.

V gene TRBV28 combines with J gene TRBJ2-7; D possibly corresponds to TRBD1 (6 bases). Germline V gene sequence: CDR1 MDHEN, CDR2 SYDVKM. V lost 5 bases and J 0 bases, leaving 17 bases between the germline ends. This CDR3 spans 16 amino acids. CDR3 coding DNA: TGTGCCAGCAGTACTTGGGCCGGGACATCCTCCTACGAGCAGTACTTC. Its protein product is CASSTWAGTSSYEQYF.

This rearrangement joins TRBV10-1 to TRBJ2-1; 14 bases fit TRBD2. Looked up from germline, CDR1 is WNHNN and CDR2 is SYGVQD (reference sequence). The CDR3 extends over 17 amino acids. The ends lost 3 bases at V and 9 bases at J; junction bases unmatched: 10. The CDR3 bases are TGCGCCAGCAGTGACGGGGGACTAGCGGGAGTTCTAGGTGAGCAGTTCTTC. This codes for CASSDGGLAGVLGEQFF.

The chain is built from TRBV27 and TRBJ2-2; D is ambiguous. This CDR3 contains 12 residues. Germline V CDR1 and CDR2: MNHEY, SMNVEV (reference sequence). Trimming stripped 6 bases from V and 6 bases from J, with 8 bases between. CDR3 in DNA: TGTGCCAGCAGCCGGCGAGCCGGGGAGCTGTTTTTT. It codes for CASSRRAGELFF.

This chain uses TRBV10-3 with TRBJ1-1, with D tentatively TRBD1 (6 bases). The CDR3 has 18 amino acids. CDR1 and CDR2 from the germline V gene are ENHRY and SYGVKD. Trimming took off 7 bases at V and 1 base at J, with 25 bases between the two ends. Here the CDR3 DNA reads TGTGCCATCAATCCCACCGGGACATCGTTTTTTGGGAACACTGAAGCTTTCTTT. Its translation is CAINPTGTSFFGNTEAFF.

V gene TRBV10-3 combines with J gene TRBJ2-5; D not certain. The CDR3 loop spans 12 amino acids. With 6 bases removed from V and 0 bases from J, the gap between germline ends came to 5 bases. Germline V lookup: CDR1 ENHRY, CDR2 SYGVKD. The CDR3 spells CAISQYQETQYF. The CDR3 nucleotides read TGTGCCATCAGCCAGTACCAAGAGACCCAGTACTTC.

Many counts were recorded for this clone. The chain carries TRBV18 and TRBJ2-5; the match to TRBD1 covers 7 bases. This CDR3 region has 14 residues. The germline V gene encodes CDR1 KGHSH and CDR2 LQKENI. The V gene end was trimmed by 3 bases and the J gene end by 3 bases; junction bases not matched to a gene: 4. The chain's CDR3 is CASSPIGTEETQYF. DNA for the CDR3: TGTGCCAGCTCACCGATCGGGACAGAAGAGACCCAGTACTTC.

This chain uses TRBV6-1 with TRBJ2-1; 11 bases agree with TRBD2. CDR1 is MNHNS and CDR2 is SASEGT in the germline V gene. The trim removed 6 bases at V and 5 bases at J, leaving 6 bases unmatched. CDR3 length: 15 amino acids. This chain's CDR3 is CASRTTSGAHNEQFF. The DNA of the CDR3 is TGTGCCAGCAGAACGACTAGCGGGGCCCACAATGAGCAGTTCTTC.

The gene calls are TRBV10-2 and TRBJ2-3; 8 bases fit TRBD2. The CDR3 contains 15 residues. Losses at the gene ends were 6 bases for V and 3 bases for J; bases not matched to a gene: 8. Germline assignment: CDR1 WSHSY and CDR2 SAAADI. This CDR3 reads CASRDGGARTDTQYF. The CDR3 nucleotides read TGCGCCAGCAGAGACGGGGGGGCGCGGACAGATACGCAGTATTTT.

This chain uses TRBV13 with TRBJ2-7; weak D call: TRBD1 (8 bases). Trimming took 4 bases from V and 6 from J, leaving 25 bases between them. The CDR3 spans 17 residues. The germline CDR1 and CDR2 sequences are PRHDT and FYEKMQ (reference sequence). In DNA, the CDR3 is TGTGCCAGCAGCTCCCAAATCCAGGGGGCGGGGGCTACCGAGCAGTACTTC. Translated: CASSSQIQGAGATEQYF.

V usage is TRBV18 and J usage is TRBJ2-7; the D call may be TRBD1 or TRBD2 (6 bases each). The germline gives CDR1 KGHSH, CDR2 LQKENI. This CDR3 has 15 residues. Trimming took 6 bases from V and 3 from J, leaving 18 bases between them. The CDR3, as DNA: TGTGCCAGCTCCACTAGGACGGGGGCGAGCTACGAGCAGTACTTC. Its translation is CASSTRTGASYEQYF.

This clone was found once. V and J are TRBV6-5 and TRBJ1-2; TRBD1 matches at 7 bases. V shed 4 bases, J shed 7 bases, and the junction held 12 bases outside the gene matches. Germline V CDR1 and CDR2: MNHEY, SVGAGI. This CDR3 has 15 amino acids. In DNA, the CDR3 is TGTGCCAGCAGTTCCCCGGGCAGGGGGTATCTTGGCTACACCTTC. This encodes CASSSPGRGYLGYTF.

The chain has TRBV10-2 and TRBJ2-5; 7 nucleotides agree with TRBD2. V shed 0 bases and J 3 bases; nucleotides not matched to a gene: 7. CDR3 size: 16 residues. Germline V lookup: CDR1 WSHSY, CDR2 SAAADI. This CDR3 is CASSESYGLGEETQYF. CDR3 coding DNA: TGCGCCAGCAGTGAGTCCTACGGACTAGGGGAAGAGACCCAGTACTTC.

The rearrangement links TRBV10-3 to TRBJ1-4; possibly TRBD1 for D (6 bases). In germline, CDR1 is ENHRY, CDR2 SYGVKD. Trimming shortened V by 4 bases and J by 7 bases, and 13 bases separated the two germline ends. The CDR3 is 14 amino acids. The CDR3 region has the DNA TGTGCCATCAGTGCTATAGGGGGAGGTGAAAAACTGTTTTTT. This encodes CAISAIGGGEKLFF.

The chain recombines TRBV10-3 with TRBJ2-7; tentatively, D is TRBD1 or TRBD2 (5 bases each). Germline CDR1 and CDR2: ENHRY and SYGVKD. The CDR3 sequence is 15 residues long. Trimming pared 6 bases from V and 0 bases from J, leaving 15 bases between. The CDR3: CAIRESGTDSYEQYF. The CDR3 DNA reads TGTGCCATCAGAGAATCCGGGACGGACTCCTACGAGCAGTACTTC.

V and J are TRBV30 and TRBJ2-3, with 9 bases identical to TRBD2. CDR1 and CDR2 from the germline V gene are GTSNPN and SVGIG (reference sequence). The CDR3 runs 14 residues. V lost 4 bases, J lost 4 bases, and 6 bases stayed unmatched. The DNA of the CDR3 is TGTGCCTGGAAGGGGACTAGCCAGGCAGATACGCAGTATTTT. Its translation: CAWKGTSQADTQYF.

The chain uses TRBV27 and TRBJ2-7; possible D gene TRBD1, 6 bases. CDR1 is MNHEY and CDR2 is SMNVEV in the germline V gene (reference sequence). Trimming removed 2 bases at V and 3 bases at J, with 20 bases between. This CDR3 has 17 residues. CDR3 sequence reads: CASSLRLDRFGLYEQYF. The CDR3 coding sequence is TGTGCCAGCAGTTTACGACTGGACAGATTCGGACTCTACGAGCAGTACTTC.

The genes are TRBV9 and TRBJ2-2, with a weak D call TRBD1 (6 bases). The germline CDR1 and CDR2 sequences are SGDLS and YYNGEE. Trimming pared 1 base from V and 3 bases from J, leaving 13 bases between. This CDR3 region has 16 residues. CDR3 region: CASSVNDRTYTGELFF. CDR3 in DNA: TGTGCCAGCAGCGTAAACGACAGGACTTACACCGGGGAGCTGTTTTTT.

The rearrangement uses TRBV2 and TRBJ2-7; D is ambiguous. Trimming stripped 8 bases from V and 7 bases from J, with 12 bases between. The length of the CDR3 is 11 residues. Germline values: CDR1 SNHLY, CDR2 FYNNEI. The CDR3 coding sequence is TGTGCCAGCGGCCTCATCTGGGAGCAGTACTTC. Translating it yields CASGLIWEQYF.